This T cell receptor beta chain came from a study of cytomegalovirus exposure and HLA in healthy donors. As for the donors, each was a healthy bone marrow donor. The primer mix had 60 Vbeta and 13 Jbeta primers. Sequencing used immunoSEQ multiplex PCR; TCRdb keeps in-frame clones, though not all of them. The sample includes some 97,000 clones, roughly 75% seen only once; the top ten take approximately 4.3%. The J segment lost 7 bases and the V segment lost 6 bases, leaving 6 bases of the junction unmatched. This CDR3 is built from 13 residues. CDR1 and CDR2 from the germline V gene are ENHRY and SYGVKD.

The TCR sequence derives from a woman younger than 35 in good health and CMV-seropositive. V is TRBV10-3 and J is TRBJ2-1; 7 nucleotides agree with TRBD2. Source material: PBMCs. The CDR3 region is CAIRGLAVNEQFF. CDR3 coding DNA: TGTGCCATCAGGGGGCTAGCGGTAAATGAGCAGTTCTTC.